The sequence of this T cell receptor (beta chain) was determined in a study of cytomegalovirus exposure and HLA in healthy donors. The PCR had 60 Vbeta and 13 Jbeta primers. Here immunoSEQ multiplex PCR was the method, and the copy in TCRdb shows in-frame clones only, minus some. This table holds roughly 69,000 clones, around 66% found once. Study outcomes and limitations: A later analysis linked some 18,000 TCR beta sequences to HLA alleles at 0.05 false discovery rate.

Details on this clone: The antigen is not known. One end of the junction does not line up with germline, which may come from a read error. The sample holds other DNA sequences that translate to the same CDR3.

The CDR3 runs to 12 residues. Per the germline V gene, CDR1 is MNHNS and CDR2 is SASEGT. The clonotype was recovered from a male donor in good health and CMV-seropositive. The sequenced sample consisted of PBMCs. The chain joins TRBV6-1 to TRBJ1-3; 10 bases are a match to TRBD1. CDR3 sequence (DNA): TGTGCCAGTAGTGGGACAGGGGACACCATATATTTT. Translation gives CASSGTGDTIYF.